A single sample is the source of the 32 T cell receptor beta chains below, sequenced in a study of CD8 T cells in Susac syndrome. When the RNA was reverse transcribed, random hexamers were used with an input of roughly 0.45 to 1 ug. One entry per CDR3 protein results from TCRdb running MiXCR on the immunoSEQ multiplex PCR reads. The sample holds 110,000 or so distinct CDR3 sequences; approximately 94% are singletons and the top ten take more than 0.09%. Material: CD4+ T cells from PBMCs. These receptors came from a human donor in good health.

This chain links TRBV5-6 with TRBJ2-7, with D unclear. V was shortened by 0 bases and J by 7 bases, with 8 bases between the two germline ends. The CDR3 runs 12 residues. Per the germline V gene, CDR1 is SGHDT and CDR2 is YYEEEE. CDR3 in amino acids: CASSLGFQEQYF. Here the CDR3 DNA reads TGTGCCAGCAGCTTGGGTTTTCAAGAGCAGTACTTC.

The V and J genes are TRBV6-1 and TRBJ2-7, with D perhaps matching TRBD2 (6 bases). Trimming shortened V by 3 bases and J by 0 bases, and 12 bases separated the two germline ends. The CDR3 runs 15 residues. Germline V gene data show CDR1 as MNHNS and CDR2 as SASEGT. This CDR3 is CASSDGGSFSYEQYF. CDR3 in DNA: TGTGCCAGCAGTGATGGGGGGAGCTTCTCCTACGAGCAGTACTTC.

J is TRBJ2-5 and V is TRBV7-9, with 9 bases aligning to TRBD1. Looked up from germline, CDR1 is SEHNR and CDR2 is FQNEAQ (reference sequence). CDR3 length: 14 residues. V was clipped by 3 bases and J by 5 bases; unmatched bases: 4. The CDR3 region is CASSFWTGVETQYF. The CDR3 DNA is TGTGCCAGCAGCTTTTGGACAGGGGTGGAGACCCAGTACTTC.

This rearrangement joins TRBV11-2 to TRBJ2-2; D is perhaps TRBD1 (5 bases). This CDR3 contains 15 residues. The germline CDR1 and CDR2 sequences are SGHAT and FQNNGV. Deletions cut 4 bases from V and 13 bases from J, with 22 bases between. The CDR3 is CASSSNPGGAPALFF. The CDR3 DNA follows: TGTGCCAGCAGCTCCAATCCTGGTGGGGCCCCGGCGCTGTTTTTT.

Note on this clonotype: One end of the junction does not line up with germline, which may come from a read error. The rearrangement joins TRBV7-7 to TRBJ2-3; 8 bases align to TRBD1. Germline assignment: CDR1 SSHAT and CDR2 FNYEAQ (reference sequence). The CDR3 is made up of 17 amino acids. The CDR3 coding sequence is TGTGCTAGCAGCACCGGGACAGGACTTTCTAGCACAGATACGCAGTATTTT. It specifies CASSTGTGLSSTDTQYF.

The chain employs TRBV5-5 and TRBJ2-1, with 7 bases that match TRBD1. The CDR3 runs to 14 residues. With V trimmed by 3 bases and J by 9 bases, 9 bases remained unmatched. Germline-derived CDR1 and CDR2 are SGHKS and YYEKEE (reference sequence). The DNA for the CDR3 is TGTGCCAGCAGCTGGAACACAGGGGAAGGTGAGCAGTTCTTC. Its protein is CASSWNTGEGEQFF.

The chain recombines TRBV20-1 with TRBJ2-5; D is unclear. Trimming removed 3 bases from V and 2 bases from J, with 7 bases in between. CDR1 is DFQATT and CDR2 is SNEGSKA in the germline V gene (reference sequence). There are 12 residues in the CDR3. The CDR3 DNA sequence: TGCAGTGCTAGCCGGATTCAAGAGACCCAGTACTTC. Amino acids: CSASRIQETQYF.

This clonotype was seen just once. The V call is TRBV6-6, the J call TRBJ2-5; D remains ambiguous. The CDR3 totals 15 residues. CDR1 and CDR2 from the germline V gene are MNHNY and SVGAGI (reference sequence). Between the trimmed V and J ends, which lost 4 bases and 5 bases, there was a span of 17 bases. DNA of the CDR3: TGTGCCAGCAGTTTCCAGCCCGCCCAAAAGGAGACCCAGTACTTC. This sequence encodes CASSFQPAQKETQYF.

The CDR3 sequence is CASSQDSNTEAFF. CDR3 coding DNA: TGTGCCAGCTCCCAGGACTCGAACACTGAAGCTTTCTTT. This rearrangement joins TRBV18 to TRBJ1-1, with unresolved D. Per the germline V gene, CDR1 is KGHSH and CDR2 is LQKENI. CDR3 length: 13 amino acids. The V end was cut by 6 bases, the J end by 1 base, with 9 bases between.

This clonotype was picked up a small number of times. V and J are TRBV6-6 and TRBJ2-5; 9 bases map to TRBD2. Germline V gene sequence: CDR1 MNHNY, CDR2 SVGAGI (reference sequence). CDR3 size: 15 residues. Trimming took 5 bases from V and 2 from J; bases not matched to a gene: 6. CDR3 nucleotide sequence: TGTGCCAGCAGTCCCTTTAGCGGGGGACAAGAGACCCAGTACTTC. Translated: CASSPFSGGQETQYF.

V and J are TRBV6-2 or TRBV6-3 and TRBJ2-2, with TRBD2 matching over 11 bases. Germline lookup yields CDR1 MNHEY and CDR2 SVGEGT. V shed 8 bases, J shed 4 bases, and the junction held 9 bases outside the gene matches. CDR3 size: 16 residues. For the CDR3, the DNA is TGTGCCAGCGGAATGTCTAGCGGGAGGTTCACCGGGGAGCTGTTTTTT. Translating it yields CASGMSSGRFTGELFF.

The gene calls are TRBV12-3 or TRBV12-4 and TRBJ1-2; possible D gene TRBD1, 5 bases. This CDR3 contains 12 residues. Between the trimmed V and J ends, which lost 2 bases and 8 bases, there was a span of 9 bases. CDR3 nucleotides: TGTGCCAGCAGTTTACAGGGATCGGGCTACACCTTC. The encoded protein is CASSLQGSGYTF.

The gene calls are TRBV3-1 and TRBJ2-1; D is possibly TRBD2 (5 bases). V dropped 0 bases and J dropped 8 bases, with 14 bases sitting between them. The CDR3 sequence is 15 residues long. Germline loops: CDR1 LGHDT, CDR2 YNNKEL (reference sequence). The CDR3 nucleotides are TGTGCCAGCAGCCAAGAAGTGGACCCGCGGGATGAGCAGTTCTTC. Translated, it gives CASSQEVDPRDEQFF.

J is TRBJ2-7 and V is TRBV28; possible D gene TRBD1, 6 bases. There are 14 residues in the CDR3. Germline-derived CDR1 and CDR2 are MDHEN and SYDVKM. V lost 4 bases and J 5 bases, leaving 15 bases between the germline ends. The CDR3 region is CASSSGQLLDEQYF. CDR3 DNA sequence: TGTGCCAGCAGTTCCGGACAGCTTCTCGACGAGCAGTACTTC.

This clonotype was observed a handful of times. The CDR3 loop reads CASSLLLSTDTQYF. For the CDR3, the DNA is TGTGCCAGCAGCTTACTTCTGAGCACAGATACGCAGTATTTT. V and J are TRBV7-6 and TRBJ2-3; D uncertain. Germline V CDR1 and CDR2: SGHVS, FNYEAQ. Trimming removed 2 bases from V and 0 bases from J, with 6 bases in between. The CDR3 totals 14 residues.

The rearrangement uses TRBV20-1 and TRBJ2-3; D is unclear. V shed 7 bases and J shed 3 bases, with 14 bases lying between them. This CDR3 is 13 amino acids long. CDR1 is DFQATT, CDR2 SNEGSKA, per germline (reference sequence). CDR3 sequence reads: CSVRQDPTDTQYF. DNA for the CDR3: TGCAGTGTACGGCAAGATCCAACAGATACGCAGTATTTT.

This clonotype was counted a single time. This chain links TRBV20-1 with TRBJ1-3, with a possible D match to TRBD1 (5 bases). Looked up from germline, CDR1 is DFQATT and CDR2 is SNEGSKA (reference sequence). CDR3 length: 19 amino acids. Between the trimmed V and J ends, which lost 0 bases and 1 base, there was a span of 22 bases. DNA of the CDR3: TGCAGTGCTAGAGATGCCCCTGGGGACTCGGGAAGGTCTGGAAACACCATATATTTT. This codes for CSARDAPGDSGRSGNTIYF.

The V and J genes are TRBV3-1 and TRBJ2-1; tentatively, D is TRBD2 (6 bases). CDR1 and CDR2 from the germline V gene are LGHDT and YNNKEL (reference sequence). The germline V and J ends were trimmed by 8 bases and 9 bases, with 17 bases remaining between them. This CDR3 spans 13 amino acids. The CDR3 sequence: CASAWALEGEQFF. The CDR3 nucleotides are TGTGCCAGCGCGTGGGCTCTGGAGGGTGAGCAGTTCTTC.

This chain links TRBV11-2 with TRBJ1-6; D gene unclear. Germline V gene lookup returns CDR1 SGHAT and CDR2 FQNNGV. V gave up 1 base and J gave up 0 bases, with 10 bases separating them. This CDR3 is 17 amino acids long. CDR3 loop: CASSLVPRSSYNSPLHF. CDR3 DNA: TGTGCCAGCAGCTTAGTACCGAGAAGCTCCTATAATTCACCCCTCCACTTT.

V is TRBV6-5 and J is TRBJ1-4; no firm D call. Trimming pared 0 bases from V and 7 bases from J, leaving 12 bases between. Germline CDR1 and CDR2: MNHEY and SVGAGI. This CDR3 has 15 residues. DNA for the CDR3: TGTGCCAGCAGTTACTCGTCAGGTCCCGGTGAAAAACTGTTTTTT. As protein: CASSYSSGPGEKLFF.

The chain uses TRBV6-5 and TRBJ2-5, with D tentatively TRBD1 (6 bases). Germline V gene data show CDR1 as MNHEY and CDR2 as SVGAGI. The ends were cut back, 0 bases at V and 1 base at J, with 12 bases in the middle. The CDR3 contains 16 residues. The CDR3 DNA sequence: TGTGCCAGCAGTTACTCGCCCCAGGGGCTCCAAGAGACCCAGTACTTC. Amino acids: CASSYSPQGLQETQYF.

The genes are TRBV27 and TRBJ2-5, with D possibly being TRBD1 (5 bases). This CDR3 contains 13 residues. In germline, CDR1 is MNHEY, CDR2 SMNVEV (reference sequence). The V end was cut by 8 bases, the J end by 2 bases, with 12 bases between. The CDR3 DNA is TGTGCCAGCCGACTCCAGGGTCAAGAGACCCAGTACTTC. Protein product: CASRLQGQETQYF.

A single count supports this clonotype. The V call is TRBV2, the J call TRBJ2-7, with TRBD1 identical over 8 bases. V shed 7 bases, J shed 3 bases, and the junction held 5 bases outside the gene matches. The CDR3 extends over 13 amino acids. CDR1 is SNHLY, CDR2 FYNNEI, per germline. CDR3 bases: TGTGCCAGCACCCGACAGGGGAGCTACGAGCAGTACTTC. Protein product: CASTRQGSYEQYF.

Regarding this clonotype: One end of the junction does not line up with germline, which may come from a read error. J is TRBJ2-7 and V is TRBV29-1; TRBD2 matches at 10 bases. In germline, CDR1 is SQVTM, CDR2 ANQGSEA. CDR3 length: 14 residues. CDR3: CSVQEASGSYEQYF. CDR3 nucleotides: TGCAGCGTTCAAGAGGCTAGCGGGAGCTACGAGCAGTACTTC.

The chain combines TRBV6-1 with TRBJ2-4; 9 nucleotides align to TRBD2. The CDR3 contains 12 residues. V trimming: 6 bases; J trimming: 7 bases; junction bases outside the gene matches: 1. Germline CDR1 MNHNS, CDR2 SASEGT. CDR3 in amino acids: CASRSGRNIQYF. The CDR3 DNA sequence: TGTGCCAGCAGGAGCGGGAGGAACATTCAGTACTTC.

This clonotype was seen a few times. A junction boundary mismatches the germline segment, possibly from a read error. The V gene is TRBV12-3 or TRBV12-4, the J gene TRBJ2-6; maybe TRBD1 (5 bases). The CDR3 contains 14 residues. CDR3 nucleotides: TGTGCCAGCAGTGCGGCCAAGGGGCCTAACGTCCTGACTTTT. Translating it yields CASSAAKGPNVLTF.

J is TRBJ2-2 and V is TRBV11-2; D is possibly TRBD1 (6 bases). This CDR3 contains 15 residues. V shed 5 bases and J shed 6 bases, with 16 bases lying between them. From germline, CDR1 is SGHAT and CDR2 FQNNGV. This CDR3 is CASSLGQLGPGELFF. The CDR3 DNA sequence: TGTGCCAGCAGCCTAGGACAGCTAGGGCCCGGGGAGCTGTTTTTT.

The genes are TRBV12-3 or TRBV12-4 and TRBJ1-4; perhaps TRBD1 as D (5 bases). Trimming cost V 4 bases and J 3 bases, with 12 bases left between them. The CDR3 has 15 amino acids. Written as DNA, the CDR3 is TGTGCCAGCAGTTATCAATCGGGGGCTAATGAAAAACTGTTTTTT. It codes for CASSYQSGANEKLFF.

The gene calls are TRBV7-9 and TRBJ2-2; a possible D gene is TRBD1 (6 bases). This CDR3 contains 13 residues. Germline V gene data show CDR1 as SEHNR and CDR2 as FQNEAQ (reference sequence). Trimming cost V 5 bases and J 6 bases, with 10 bases left between them. The CDR3 coding sequence is TGTGCCAGCAGCCAGGGGATATCCGGGGAGCTGTTTTTT. Amino acids: CASSQGISGELFF.

Concerning this clonotype itself: At one of its ends the junction is not consistent with the germline gene, which may arise from a read error. The V and J genes are TRBV6-5 and TRBJ1-2; weak D call: TRBD1 (6 bases). There are 12 residues in the CDR3. Germline V gene lookup returns CDR1 MNHEY and CDR2 SVGAGI. The CDR3 DNA reads as TGTGCCAGCAGTTACTCGGGGGGGCTCAACGTCTTC. Encoded protein: CASSYSGGLNVF.

The gene calls are TRBV6-5 and TRBJ2-7, with 8 bases fitting TRBD1. Trimming cost V 2 bases and J 0 bases; bases outside gene matches: 3. Germline-derived CDR1 and CDR2 are MNHEY and SVGAGI. This CDR3 spans 15 amino acids. The DNA of the CDR3 is TGTGCCAGCAGTTACGACGGACAGGGCTCCTACGAGCAGTACTTC. Protein sequence: CASSYDGQGSYEQYF.

This chain links TRBV5-1 with TRBJ1-1; 7 nucleotides match TRBD1. Germline CDR1 is SGHRS and CDR2 is YFSETQ. The CDR3 contains 16 residues. V trimming: 0 bases; J trimming: 4 bases; junction bases outside the gene matches: 9. CDR3 protein: CASSLEPQGGSTEAFF. The CDR3 DNA sequence: TGCGCCAGCAGCTTGGAACCGCAGGGGGGGAGCACTGAAGCTTTCTTT.